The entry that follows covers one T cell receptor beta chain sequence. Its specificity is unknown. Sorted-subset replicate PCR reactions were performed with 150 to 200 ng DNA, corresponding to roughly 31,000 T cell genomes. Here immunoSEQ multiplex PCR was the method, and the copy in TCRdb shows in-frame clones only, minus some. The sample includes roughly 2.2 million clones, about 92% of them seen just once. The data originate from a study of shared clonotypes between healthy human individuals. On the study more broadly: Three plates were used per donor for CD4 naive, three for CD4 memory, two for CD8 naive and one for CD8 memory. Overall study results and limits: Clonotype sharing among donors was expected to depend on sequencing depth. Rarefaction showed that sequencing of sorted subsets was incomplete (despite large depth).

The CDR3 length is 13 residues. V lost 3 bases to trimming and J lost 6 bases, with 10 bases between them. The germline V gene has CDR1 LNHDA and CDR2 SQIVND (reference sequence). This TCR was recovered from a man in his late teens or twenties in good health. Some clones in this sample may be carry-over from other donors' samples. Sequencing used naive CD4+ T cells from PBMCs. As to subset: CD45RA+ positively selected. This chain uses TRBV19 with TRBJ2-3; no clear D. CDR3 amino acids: CASSMRRADTQYF. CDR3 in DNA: TGTGCCAGTAGTATGCGACGGGCCGATACGCAGTATTTT.